This T cell receptor beta chain was sequenced in a study of cytomegalovirus exposure and HLA in healthy donors. The study's findings and limits: A later analysis by the authors found several of the most significant clusters apparently linked to common viral pathogens. Cytomegalovirus-associated status was assigned to about 180 TCR beta chains. As immune exposure information, only CMV serostatus was available. Later analysis identified 15,000 to 20,000 TCR beta sequences associated with HLA alleles, using a false discovery rate threshold of 0.05.

In the case of this clone: Its antigen is undetermined.

Researchers ran the PCR with 60 Vbeta and 13 Jbeta primers. TCRdb's table, derived via immunoSEQ multiplex PCR, lists solely in-frame clones and lacks some. The data show 150,000 to 200,000 clones, 81% seen once. Sequencing was performed on PBMCs. This clonotype was obtained from a man younger than 35 in good health and CMV-seronegative.

The CDR3 loop reads CASSLEDGSGGELFF. Written as DNA, the CDR3 is TGCGCCAGCAGCCTCGAAGACGGGTCTGGCGGGGAGCTGTTTTTT. The rearrangement links TRBV4-3 to TRBJ2-2; D is undetermined. V lost 4 bases to trimming and J lost 7 bases, with 16 bases between them. CDR1 is LGHNA, CDR2 YSLEER, per germline. The CDR3 runs 15 residues.